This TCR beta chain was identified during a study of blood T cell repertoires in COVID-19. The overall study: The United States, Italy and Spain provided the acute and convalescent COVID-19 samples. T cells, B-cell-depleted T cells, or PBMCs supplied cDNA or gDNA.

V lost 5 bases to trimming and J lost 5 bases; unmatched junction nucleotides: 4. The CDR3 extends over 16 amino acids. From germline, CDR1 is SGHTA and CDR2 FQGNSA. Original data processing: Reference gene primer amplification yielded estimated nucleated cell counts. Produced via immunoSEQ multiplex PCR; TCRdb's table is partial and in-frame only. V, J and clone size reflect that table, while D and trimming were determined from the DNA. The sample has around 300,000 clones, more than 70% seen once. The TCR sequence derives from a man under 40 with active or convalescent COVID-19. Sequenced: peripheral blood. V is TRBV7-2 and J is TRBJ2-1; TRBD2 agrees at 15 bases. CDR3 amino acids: CASSPGLAGGNNEQFF. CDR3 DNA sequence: TGTGCCAGCAGCCCTGGACTAGCGGGGGGGAACAATGAGCAGTTCTTC. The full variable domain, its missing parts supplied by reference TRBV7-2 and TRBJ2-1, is GAGVSQSPSNKVTEKGKDVELRCDPISGHTALYWYRQSLGQGLEFLIYFQGNSAPDKSGLPSDRFSAERTGGSVSTLTIQRTQQEDSAVYLCASSPGLAGGNNEQFFGPGTRLTVL.